The sequence of this TCR beta chain was determined in a study of human T cells and chemical hapten exposure. TCRdb redid the calling of the RACE reads with MiXCR, one entry per CDR3 protein. The sample lists approximately 77,000 distinct CDR3 sequences; about 14% were seen once. This clonotype was recorded at least ten times. No antigen is known for it. The CDR3 length is 16 residues. Trimming took off 1 base at V and 2 bases at J, with 12 bases between the two ends. The germline gives CDR1 MNHNS, CDR2 SASEGT. As to time point: pre-sensitization, week 0. As to treatment: therapeutic diphenylcyclopropenone sensitization with weekly scalp DPC. The study's findings and limits: Because all patients had alopecia, their immune responses might differ from healthy ones. The study found that PT1 expanded TCR counts correlated positively with patch test score.

The TCR originated in a woman aged 50 to 65 with alopecia areata. Some clones in this sample may be carry-over from other donors' samples. The chain uses TRBV6-1 and TRBJ1-5, with D unclear. The material sequenced was whole blood, taken in connection with sensitization to the hapten diphenylcyclopropenone (DPC). The CDR3 here is CASSEVWTSGNQPQHF. In DNA, the CDR3 is TGTGCCAGCAGTGAAGTATGGACCTCCGGCAATCAGCCCCAGCATTTT.